These T cell receptor beta chains were read from a single sample in a study of blood T cell repertoires in COVID-19. The method was immunoSEQ multiplex PCR; TCRdb's version includes in-frame clones alone and lacks a portion of them. The data contain tens of thousands of clones, under 85% of them singletons. Sequencing was carried out using peripheral blood. The receptors here all came from a man between 65 and 85 years old with acute or convalescent COVID-19. Both conserved end residues are trimmed from each CDR3. D genes are given only for firm matches.

>TRBV5-5|TRBD1
ASSWDRGLNQPQH
>TRBV11-2|-
ASSSQGTDTQY
>TRBV19|TRBD1
ASSETGTGEHPYEQY
>TRBV19|TRBD2
ASSTGTSLQETQY
>TRBV19|-
ASSIQGNSPLH
>TRBV9|TRBD1
ASSQESGTDETQY
>TRBV29-1|TRBD2
SVEGGGATEQF
>TRBV7-2|TRBD1
ASSLGQGGRSGNTIY
>TRBV2|-
ASSVTTWNEQF
>TRBV28|-
ASRVHTTGTYGYT
>TRBV2|TRBD1
ASSDRQGVNQPQH
>TRBV7-3|TRBD2
ASSPRLAGTNEQF
>TRBV15|-
ATSPRVNPSDEQF
>TRBV10-3|-
AITLGQGGSYEQY
>TRBV18|TRBD2
ASSHGGGPSYNEQF
>TRBV10-3|TRBD1
AIRLTGGHTGELF
>TRBV28|TRBD1
ASRGTATAVEQF
>TRBV30|-
AWAGRSEQF
>TRBV19|-
ASSRAQDWVVNEQF
>TRBV11-2|TRBD1
ASSRGQNQPQH
>TRBV6-2/TRBV6-3|TRBD1
ASSNSSGQLSYEQY
>TRBV10-2|TRBD2
ASSVTSVTDTQY
>TRBV3-1/TRBV3-2|-
ASSPWPKSTDTQY
>TRBV5-1|-
ASSLDWQDYGYT
>TRBV5-1|TRBD2
ATRTSGGQETQY
>TRBV21-1|-
ASSGRDRVEPRSGDTIY
>TRBV7-8|-
ASSLARGDYNSPLH
>TRBV11-2|-
ASSLVPGGDEQY
>TRBV30|TRBD1
AWSPGTGTGELF
>TRBV7-7|TRBD1
ASSPGQGPYNEQF
>TRBV5-4|TRBD1
ASSPDRGSYGYT
>TRBV5-1|TRBD1
ASRWTGQETQY
>TRBV4-1|TRBD1
ASSQLSGTGAGNTIY
>TRBV5-6|-
ASSLGRVGEQY
>TRBV19|TRBD2
ASNGGASYNEQF
>TRBV6-4|TRBD1
ASRGRDRVHQPQH
>TRBV24-1|-
ATSGSGSEQY
>TRBV4-1|TRBD2
ASKLAGGFQETQY
>TRBV7-2|TRBD2
ASSLTAGGHYEQY